Listed below are T cell receptor beta chains from one sample, sequenced in a study of CD8+ T cells in alopecia areata. Profiled with immunoSEQ multiplex PCR; TCRdb holds only in-frame clones, not every one. The sample holds approximately 210,000 clones; approximately 70% are singletons and the top ten take 1% to 1.5%. The sequences come from CD4+ T cells sorted from blood, collected between weeks 43 and 45, from a patient treated with tofacitinib. The source is a human donor with alopecia areata. Each CDR3 is given with its conserved first and last residue. A D gene is named only where the DNA matches it firmly. Clone size appears in some rows only: once, few, many, or a class for an expanded clone.

d_gene: .; v_gene: TRBV9; j_gene: TRBJ1-2; abundance: .; CDR3nt: TGTGCCAGCAGCCCACTGGACAGCCGCAACTATGGCTACACCTTC; CDR3aa: CASSPLDSRNYGYTF
d_gene: .; v_gene: TRBV5-1; j_gene: TRBJ1-2; abundance: .; CDR3nt: TGCGCCAGCAGCTTCCCTCCCCATGGCTACACCTTC; CDR3aa: CASSFPPHGYTF
d_gene: .; v_gene: TRBV9; j_gene: TRBJ2-1; abundance: .; CDR3nt: TGTGCCAGCAGCCCGCAGCCTGTCGAATACAATGAGCAGTTCTTC; CDR3aa: CASSPQPVEYNEQFF
d_gene: .; v_gene: TRBV4-1; j_gene: TRBJ1-1; abundance: medium-sized; CDR3nt: TGCGCCAGCAGCAAGTGGGCCAGGGAAGATGAAGCTTTCTTT; CDR3aa: CASSKWAREDEAFF
d_gene: .; v_gene: TRBV30; j_gene: TRBJ2-2; abundance: once; CDR3nt: TGTGCCTGGAGTGTACGTACGACCGGGGAGCTGTTTTTT; CDR3aa: CAWSVRTTGELFF
d_gene: .; v_gene: TRBV10-3; j_gene: TRBJ2-2; abundance: few; CDR3nt: TGTGCCATCAGGCAGGGTTACGGGGAGCTGTTTTTT; CDR3aa: CAIRQGYGELFF
d_gene: .; v_gene: TRBV15; j_gene: TRBJ2-1; abundance: many; CDR3nt: TGTGCCACCAGCAGAGACGGGGCTGGGTCCTACAATGAGCAGTTCTTC; CDR3aa: CATSRDGAGSYNEQFF
d_gene: .; v_gene: TRBV7-8; j_gene: TRBJ1-5; abundance: .; CDR3nt: TGTGCCAGCAGTCCTCGGGAGGGGCCGGGTCAGCCCCAGCATTTT; CDR3aa: CASSPREGPGQPQHF
d_gene: TRBD1; v_gene: TRBV30; j_gene: TRBJ1-1; abundance: .; CDR3nt: TGTGCCTGGCTATCGGGACAGGGCCCCACTGAAGCTTTCTTT; CDR3aa: CAWLSGQGPTEAFF
d_gene: .; v_gene: TRBV5-1; j_gene: TRBJ2-7; abundance: once; CDR3nt: TGCGCCAGCAGCTTGGACGGGGGACCCTACGAGCAGTACTTC; CDR3aa: CASSLDGGPYEQYF
d_gene: .; v_gene: TRBV29-1; j_gene: TRBJ2-7; abundance: .; CDR3nt: TGCAGCGTTGGATACAGAGGACTGGGATCGGAGCAGTACTTC; CDR3aa: CSVGYRGLGSEQYF
d_gene: .; v_gene: TRBV4-3; j_gene: TRBJ1-6; abundance: .; CDR3nt: TGCGCCAGCAGCCAAGTTCTTGGAGATTCACCCCTCCACTTT; CDR3aa: CASSQVLGDSPLHF
d_gene: TRBD2; v_gene: TRBV5-1; j_gene: TRBJ2-1; abundance: .; CDR3nt: TGCGCCAGCAGCATCGTAGCGGGGGCGCCCTACAATGAGCAGTTCTTC; CDR3aa: CASSIVAGAPYNEQFF
d_gene: TRBD2; v_gene: TRBV7-8; j_gene: TRBJ2-7; abundance: many; CDR3nt: TGTGCCAGCAGCTTGTCCGAGCGGGGACCCTACGAGCAGTACTTC; CDR3aa: CASSLSERGPYEQYF
d_gene: .; v_gene: TRBV19; j_gene: TRBJ2-2; abundance: few; CDR3nt: TGTGCCAGTAGTACCCACCCCGGGGAGCTGTTTTTT; CDR3aa: CASSTHPGELFF
d_gene: .; v_gene: TRBV19; j_gene: TRBJ2-3; abundance: few; CDR3nt: TGTGCCAGTAGTCTAGGGACTCCAGATACGCAGTATTTT; CDR3aa: CASSLGTPDTQYF
d_gene: TRBD2; v_gene: TRBV7-2; j_gene: TRBJ2-7; abundance: few; CDR3nt: TGTGCCAGCAGCCCGCGGGGGGGCCGGTTCCACGAGCAGTACTTC; CDR3aa: CASSPRGGRFHEQYF
d_gene: TRBD1; v_gene: TRBV30; j_gene: TRBJ1-5; abundance: few; CDR3nt: TGTGCCTGGAGTAATAAGAACAGGGGGCCCCAGCATTTT; CDR3aa: CAWSNKNRGPQHF
d_gene: .; v_gene: TRBV11-2; j_gene: TRBJ2-2; abundance: .; CDR3nt: TGTGCCAGCAGCTTAAACCCCGCCGGGGAGCTGTTTTTT; CDR3aa: CASSLNPAGELFF
d_gene: TRBD2; v_gene: TRBV9; j_gene: TRBJ2-1; abundance: .; CDR3nt: TGTGCCAGCAGCCCGCTAGCGGGGGGATACAATGAGCAGTTCTTC; CDR3aa: CASSPLAGGYNEQFF
d_gene: .; v_gene: TRBV9; j_gene: TRBJ1-5; abundance: .; CDR3nt: TGTGCCAGCAGCGTATCGGGGGACCAGCCCCAGCATTTT; CDR3aa: CASSVSGDQPQHF
d_gene: .; v_gene: TRBV30; j_gene: TRBJ1-5; abundance: few; CDR3nt: TGTGCCTGGAGTCCCAGCAACAATCAGCCCCAGCATTTT; CDR3aa: CAWSPSNNQPQHF
d_gene: TRBD2; v_gene: TRBV5-1; j_gene: TRBJ2-5; abundance: .; CDR3nt: TGCGCCAGCAGCTTGCTGGGACTAGATGAAGAGACCCAGTACTTC; CDR3aa: CASSLLGLDEETQYF
d_gene: .; v_gene: TRBV25-1; j_gene: TRBJ2-1; abundance: .; CDR3nt: TGTGCCAGCAGTGGGGTATACAATGAGCAGTTCTTC; CDR3aa: CASSGVYNEQFF
d_gene: .; v_gene: TRBV29-1; j_gene: TRBJ2-5; abundance: .; CDR3nt: TGCAGCGTTGTTGAGGAGACCCAGTACTTC; CDR3aa: CSVVEETQYF
d_gene: TRBD2; v_gene: TRBV5-1; j_gene: TRBJ2-3; abundance: .; CDR3nt: TGCGCCAGCAGCTTGGGTAGCGGGCGCACAGATACGCAGTATTTT; CDR3aa: CASSLGSGRTDTQYF
d_gene: .; v_gene: TRBV11-2; j_gene: TRBJ1-5; abundance: .; CDR3nt: TGTGCCAGCAGCCCCGGATCCTATAGCAATCAGCCCCAGCATTTT; CDR3aa: CASSPGSYSNQPQHF
d_gene: .; v_gene: TRBV7-2; j_gene: TRBJ1-4; abundance: .; CDR3nt: TGTGCCAGCAGCTTAGACGGAGCAACTAATGAAAAACTGTTTTTT; CDR3aa: CASSLDGATNEKLFF
d_gene: .; v_gene: TRBV19; j_gene: TRBJ2-2; abundance: .; CDR3nt: TGTGCCAGTATGGGACTTTTGCACACCGGGGAGCTGTTTTTT; CDR3aa: CASMGLLHTGELFF
d_gene: TRBD2; v_gene: TRBV30; j_gene: TRBJ2-1; abundance: .; CDR3nt: TGTGCCCTCCGACTAGCGGGGCGCTCCTACAATGAGCAGTTCTTC; CDR3aa: CALRLAGRSYNEQFF
d_gene: .; v_gene: TRBV28; j_gene: TRBJ2-7; abundance: .; CDR3nt: TGTGCCAGCAGTTTGGGACTCCCTGGCTACGAGCAGTACTTC; CDR3aa: CASSLGLPGYEQYF
d_gene: .; v_gene: TRBV2; j_gene: TRBJ2-5; abundance: .; CDR3nt: TGTGCCAGCAGTGATCAGACCCAGTACTTC; CDR3aa: CASSDQTQYF
d_gene: TRBD1; v_gene: TRBV27; j_gene: TRBJ1-2; abundance: .; CDR3nt: TGTGCCAGCCAACCCGCAGGGGGGAGTGGCTACACCTTC; CDR3aa: CASQPAGGSGYTF
d_gene: TRBD2; v_gene: TRBV7-8; j_gene: TRBJ2-2; abundance: .; CDR3nt: TGTGCCAGCAGCTCGCCGGGACTAGCGGAGCGGGTCGGGGAGCTGTTTTTT; CDR3aa: CASSSPGLAERVGELFF
d_gene: .; v_gene: TRBV29-1; j_gene: TRBJ2-1; abundance: .; CDR3nt: TGCAGCGTTGGAGAAACGGGGGCCCAGCAGTTCTTC; CDR3aa: CSVGETGAQQFF
d_gene: TRBD1; v_gene: TRBV6-5; j_gene: TRBJ1-6; abundance: .; CDR3nt: TGTGCCAGCAGGGGGGGGACAGGCAATAATTCACCCCTCCACTTT; CDR3aa: CASRGGTGNNSPLHF
d_gene: .; v_gene: TRBV5-1; j_gene: TRBJ2-7; abundance: .; CDR3nt: TGCGCCAGCAGGGCGGACAGTACCTACGAGCAGTACTTC; CDR3aa: CASRADSTYEQYF
d_gene: TRBD1; v_gene: TRBV10-3; j_gene: TRBJ1-1; abundance: .; CDR3nt: TGTGCCATCAGTGACAGGGGGCTAGGGAACACTGAAGCTTTCTTT; CDR3aa: CAISDRGLGNTEAFF
d_gene: .; v_gene: TRBV11-2; j_gene: TRBJ2-5; abundance: once; CDR3nt: TGTGCCAGCAGCTTAGGAAGCGTTTTCGGTGAGACCCAGTACTTC; CDR3aa: CASSLGSVFGETQYF
d_gene: .; v_gene: TRBV29-1; j_gene: TRBJ1-1; abundance: .; CDR3nt: TGCAGCTCTTACGGCCAGATGAACACTGAAGCTTTCTTT; CDR3aa: CSSYGQMNTEAFF
d_gene: .; v_gene: TRBV12-5; j_gene: TRBJ1-5; abundance: .; CDR3nt: TGTGCTAGTGGTCTCCTAGCGGGGGGAGCGGGGGATCAGCCCCAGCATTTT; CDR3aa: CASGLLAGGAGDQPQHF
d_gene: .; v_gene: TRBV15; j_gene: TRBJ1-2; abundance: .; CDR3nt: TGTGCCACCAGCCGATCCCCGGGCAGTAACTATGGCTACACCTTC; CDR3aa: CATSRSPGSNYGYTF
d_gene: TRBD1; v_gene: TRBV11-3; j_gene: TRBJ1-6; abundance: .; CDR3nt: TGTGCCAGCAGCTTTCTAGGACAGGGGAATTCACCCCTCCACTTT; CDR3aa: CASSFLGQGNSPLHF
d_gene: .; v_gene: TRBV29-1; j_gene: TRBJ1-1; abundance: .; CDR3nt: TGCAGCGTCGCCAGGGTAATGAACACTGAAGCTTTCTTT; CDR3aa: CSVARVMNTEAFF
d_gene: .; v_gene: TRBV29-1; j_gene: TRBJ2-2; abundance: few; CDR3nt: TGCAGCGTTGAAGATCTCACGAGGGCGGGAACCGGGGAGCTGTTTTTT; CDR3aa: CSVEDLTRAGTGELFF
d_gene: .; v_gene: TRBV30; j_gene: TRBJ1-6; abundance: .; CDR3nt: TGTGCCTGGACAAACACCTGGGGGAATTCACCCCTCCACTTT; CDR3aa: CAWTNTWGNSPLHF
d_gene: TRBD2; v_gene: TRBV9; j_gene: TRBJ2-3; abundance: .; CDR3nt: TGTGCCAGCAGCGTAGGGGGACTAGCGGGGGCCCACATTCAAAATACGCAGTATTTT; CDR3aa: CASSVGGLAGAHIQNTQYF
d_gene: TRBD2; v_gene: TRBV2; j_gene: TRBJ2-3; abundance: .; CDR3nt: TGTGCCACCTCAATAGCGGGGACACCACCGGGCACAGATACGCAGTATTTT; CDR3aa: CATSIAGTPPGTDTQYF
d_gene: TRBD1; v_gene: TRBV30; j_gene: TRBJ2-5; abundance: .; CDR3nt: TGTGCCTACAGGGGTATACTAGAGACCCAGTACTTC; CDR3aa: CAYRGILETQYF
d_gene: .; v_gene: TRBV25-1; j_gene: TRBJ2-6; abundance: once; CDR3nt: TGTGCCAGCAGTGGACCATCTGGGGCCAACGTCCTGACTTTC; CDR3aa: CASSGPSGANVLTF
d_gene: .; v_gene: TRBV7-2; j_gene: TRBJ2-7; abundance: few; CDR3nt: TGTGCCAGCAGCTTAGATGGTTACTCCTACGAGCAGTACTTC; CDR3aa: CASSLDGYSYEQYF
d_gene: TRBD1; v_gene: TRBV25-1; j_gene: TRBJ2-5; abundance: .; CDR3nt: TGTGCCAGCAGTGACCGGGACAGATCCCAAGAGACCCAGTACTTC; CDR3aa: CASSDRDRSQETQYF
d_gene: TRBD2; v_gene: TRBV5-1; j_gene: TRBJ2-1; abundance: few; CDR3nt: TGCGCCAGCAGCTTGGAAACTAGCGGATACAATGAGCAGTTCTTC; CDR3aa: CASSLETSGYNEQFF
d_gene: .; v_gene: TRBV4-3; j_gene: TRBJ1-6; abundance: .; CDR3nt: TGCGCCAGCAGCCCCGAGGGACAAAGGAATTCACCCCTCCACTTT; CDR3aa: CASSPEGQRNSPLHF
d_gene: .; v_gene: TRBV7-8; j_gene: TRBJ1-6; abundance: few; CDR3nt: TGTGCCAGCAGCCCGACGGACAGTTCGGCGTCACCCCTCCACTTT; CDR3aa: CASSPTDSSASPLHF
d_gene: .; v_gene: TRBV4-1; j_gene: TRBJ1-1; abundance: .; CDR3nt: TGCGCCAGCAGCCTACCGGAGGTGAGGGAAGGAGCTTTCTTT; CDR3aa: CASSLPEVREGAFF
d_gene: .; v_gene: TRBV30; j_gene: TRBJ2-7; abundance: .; CDR3nt: TGTGCCTGGGGGAGCTCCTACGAGCAGTACTTC; CDR3aa: CAWGSSYEQYF